Sequencing of this T cell receptor (beta chain) was carried out in a study of regulatory T cells in long-lasting Graves disease. Findings of the study overall: New patients shared roughly 1,000 public clonotypes, fewer than the roughly 2,500 shared by persistent patients.

Time point in this sample: persistent/refractory GD, antithyroid drugs over 5 years with positive TRAb. Scientists built the TCR library using RNA that was extracted from PBMCs. This clonotype was seen only a few times. Antigen unknown. Germline V lookup: CDR1 MNHNS, CDR2 SASEGT. CDR3 size: 17 residues. Trimming left V 5 bases short and J 3 bases short, with 22 bases between. Arm-PCR of CDR3 regions and iRepertoire HTBI primers were the basis on which TCR beta libraries were built. TCRdb re-analysed the multiplex PCR reads in MiXCR, keeping a single row per CDR3 protein. The repertoire holds 500,000 to 800,000 distinct CDR3 sequences, with 25% to 35% as singletons.

The V call is TRBV6-1, the J call TRBJ1-2, with D perhaps matching TRBD1 (5 bases). Material: peripheral blood mononuclear cells (PBMCs), obtained when the disease was refractory, from a patient treated with antithyroid drugs. The TCR originated in a female donor with Graves disease. Here the CDR3 DNA reads TGTGCCAGCAGTACCCGAACCAGGAGGGGTCGGGACTATGGCTACACCTTC. Its protein is CASSTRTRRGRDYGYTF.